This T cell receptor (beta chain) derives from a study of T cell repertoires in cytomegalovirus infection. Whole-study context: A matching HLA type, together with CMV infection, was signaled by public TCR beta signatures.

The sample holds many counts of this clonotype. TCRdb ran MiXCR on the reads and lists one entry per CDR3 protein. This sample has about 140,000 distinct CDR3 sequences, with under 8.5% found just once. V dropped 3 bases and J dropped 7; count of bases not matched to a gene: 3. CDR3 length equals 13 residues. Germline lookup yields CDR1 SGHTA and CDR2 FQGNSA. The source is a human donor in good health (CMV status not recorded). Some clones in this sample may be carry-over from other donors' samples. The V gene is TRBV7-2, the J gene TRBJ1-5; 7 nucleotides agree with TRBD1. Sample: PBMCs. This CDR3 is CASSLQGDQPQHF. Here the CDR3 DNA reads TGTGCCAGCAGCTTGCAGGGGGACCAGCCCCAGCATTTT.